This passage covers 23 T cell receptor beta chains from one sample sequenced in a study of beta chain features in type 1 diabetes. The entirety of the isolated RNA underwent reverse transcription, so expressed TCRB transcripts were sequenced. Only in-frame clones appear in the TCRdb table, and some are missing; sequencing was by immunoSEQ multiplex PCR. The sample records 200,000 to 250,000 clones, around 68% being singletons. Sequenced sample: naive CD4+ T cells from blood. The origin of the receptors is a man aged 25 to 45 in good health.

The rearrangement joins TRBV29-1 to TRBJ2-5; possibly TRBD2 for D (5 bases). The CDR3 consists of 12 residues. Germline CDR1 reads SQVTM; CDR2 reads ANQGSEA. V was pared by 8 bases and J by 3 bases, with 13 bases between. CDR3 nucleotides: TGCAGCACCCGAGGGCAGGAAGAGACCCAGTACTTC. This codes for CSTRGQEETQYF.

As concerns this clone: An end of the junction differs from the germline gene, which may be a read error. CDR3 sequence (DNA): TGCAGCGTGGAAGACAGGGGCTCACGGAACACTGAAGCTTTCTTT. This translates into CSVEDRGSRNTEAFF. The V and J genes are TRBV29-1 and TRBJ1-1; 8 positions match TRBD1. Germline V CDR1 and CDR2: SQVTM, ANQGSEA. CDR3 size: 15 residues.

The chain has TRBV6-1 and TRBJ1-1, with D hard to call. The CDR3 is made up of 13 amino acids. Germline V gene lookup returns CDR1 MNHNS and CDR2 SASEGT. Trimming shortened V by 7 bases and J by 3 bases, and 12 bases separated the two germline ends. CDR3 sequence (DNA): TGTGCCAGCATCCCCAGCGGGGACACTGAAGCTTTCTTT. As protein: CASIPSGDTEAFF.

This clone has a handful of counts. The CDR3 protein is CASSLGTSADTQYF. The CDR3 DNA sequence: TGTGCCAGCAGCCTTGGGACTAGTGCAGATACGCAGTATTTT. The rearrangement links TRBV4-2 to TRBJ2-3; 8 bases are a match to TRBD2. Looked up from germline, CDR1 is LGHNA and CDR2 is YNFKEQ. J gave up 4 bases and V 4 bases, and 4 bases lay outside the gene matches. The CDR3 totals 14 residues.

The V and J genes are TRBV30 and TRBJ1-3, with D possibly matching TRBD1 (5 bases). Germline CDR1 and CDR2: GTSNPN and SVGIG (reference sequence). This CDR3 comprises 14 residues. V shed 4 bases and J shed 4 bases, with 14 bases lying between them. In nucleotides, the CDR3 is TGTGCCTGGATGCAGAGGGGAATCGGAAACACCATATATTTT. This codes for CAWMQRGIGNTIYF.

The chain's CDR3 is CATSRDRWEINTEAFF. In DNA, the CDR3 is TGTGCCACCAGCAGAGATCGTTGGGAGATAAACACTGAAGCTTTCTTT. This chain connects TRBV15 to TRBJ1-1; D is ambiguous. V was clipped by 0 bases and J by 2 bases, with 13 bases between them. Germline CDR1 LNHNV, CDR2 YYDKDF (reference sequence). The CDR3 spans 16 residues.

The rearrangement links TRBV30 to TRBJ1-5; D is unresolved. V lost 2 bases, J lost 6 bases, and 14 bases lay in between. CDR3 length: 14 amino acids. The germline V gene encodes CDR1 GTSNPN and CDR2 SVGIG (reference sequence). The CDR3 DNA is TGTGCCTGGAGTCCGCCACCCGGGGTTCAGCCCCAGCATTTT. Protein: CAWSPPPGVQPQHF. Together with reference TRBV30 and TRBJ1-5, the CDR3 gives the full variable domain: SQTIHQWPATLVQPVGSPLSLECTVEGTSNPNLYWYRQAAGRGLQLLFYSVGIGQISSEVPQNLSASRPQDRQFILSSKKLLLSDSGFYLCAWSPPPGVQPQHFGDGTRLSIL.

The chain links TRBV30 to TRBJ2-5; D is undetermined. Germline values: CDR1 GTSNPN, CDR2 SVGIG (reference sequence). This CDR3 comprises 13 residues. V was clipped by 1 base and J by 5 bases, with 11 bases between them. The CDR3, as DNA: TGTGCCTGGAGTGACAGCGTTGGGGAGACCCAGTACTTC. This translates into CAWSDSVGETQYF.

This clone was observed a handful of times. CDR3 residues: CSVQGLAAYEQYF. The CDR3 DNA follows: TGCAGCGTTCAGGGACTAGCGGCCTACGAGCAGTACTTC. The chain carries TRBV29-1 and TRBJ2-7; the match to TRBD2 covers 11 bases. This CDR3 region has 13 residues. Germline CDR1 reads SQVTM; CDR2 reads ANQGSEA. V lost 5 bases, J lost 2 bases, and 2 bases stayed unmatched.

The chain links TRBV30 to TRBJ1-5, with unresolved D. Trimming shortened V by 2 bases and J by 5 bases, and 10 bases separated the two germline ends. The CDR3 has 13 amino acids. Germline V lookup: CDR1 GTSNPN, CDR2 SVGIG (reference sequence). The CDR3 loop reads CAWSTALDQPQHF. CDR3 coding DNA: TGTGCCTGGAGTACGGCACTCGATCAGCCCCAGCATTTT.

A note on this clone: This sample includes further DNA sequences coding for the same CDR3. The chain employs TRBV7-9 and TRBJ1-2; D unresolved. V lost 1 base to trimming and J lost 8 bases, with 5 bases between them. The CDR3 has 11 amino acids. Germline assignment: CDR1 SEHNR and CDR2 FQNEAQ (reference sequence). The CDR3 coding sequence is TGTGCCAGCAGCTTAGAAGGGGGCTACACCTTC. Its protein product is CASSLEGGYTF. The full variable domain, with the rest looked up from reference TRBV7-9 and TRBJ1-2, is DTGVSQNPRHKITKRGQNVTFRCDPISEHNRLYWYRQTLGQGPEFLTYFQNEAQLEKSRLLSDRFSAERPKGSFSTLEIQRTEQGDSAMYLCASSLEGGYTFGSGTRLTVV.

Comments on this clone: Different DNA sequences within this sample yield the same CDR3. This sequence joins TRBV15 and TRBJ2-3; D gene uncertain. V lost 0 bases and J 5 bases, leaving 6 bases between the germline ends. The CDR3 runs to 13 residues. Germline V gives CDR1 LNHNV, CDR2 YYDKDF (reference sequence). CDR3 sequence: CATSRDRGDTQYF. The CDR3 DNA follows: TGTGCCACCAGCAGAGATCGTGGAGATACGCAGTATTTT.

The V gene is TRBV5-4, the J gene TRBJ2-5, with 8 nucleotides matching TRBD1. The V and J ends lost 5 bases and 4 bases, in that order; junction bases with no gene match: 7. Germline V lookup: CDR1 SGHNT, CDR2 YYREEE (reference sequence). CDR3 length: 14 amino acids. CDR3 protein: CASRSDRGRETQYF. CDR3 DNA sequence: TGTGCCAGCAGGTCCGACAGGGGACGAGAGACCCAGTACTTC.

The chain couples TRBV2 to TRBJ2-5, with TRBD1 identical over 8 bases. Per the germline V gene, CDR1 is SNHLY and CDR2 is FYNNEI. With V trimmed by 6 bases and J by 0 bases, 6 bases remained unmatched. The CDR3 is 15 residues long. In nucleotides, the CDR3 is TGTGCCAGCAGACCGGGACAGGCGTACCAAGAGACCCAGTACTTC. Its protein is CASRPGQAYQETQYF.

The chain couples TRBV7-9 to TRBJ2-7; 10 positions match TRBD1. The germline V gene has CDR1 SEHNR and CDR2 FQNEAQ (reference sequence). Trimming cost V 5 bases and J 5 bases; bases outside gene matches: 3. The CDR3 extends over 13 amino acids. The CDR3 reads CASSPGQGNEQYF. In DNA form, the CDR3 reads TGTGCCAGCAGCCCGGGACAGGGGAACGAGCAGTACTTC.

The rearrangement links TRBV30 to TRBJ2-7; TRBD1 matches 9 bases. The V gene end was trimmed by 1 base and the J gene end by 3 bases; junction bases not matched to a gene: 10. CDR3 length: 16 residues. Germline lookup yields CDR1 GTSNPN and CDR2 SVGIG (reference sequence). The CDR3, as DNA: TGTGCCTGGAGTGGCCTAAAGGGGACAGGGAACTACGAGCAGTACTTC. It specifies CAWSGLKGTGNYEQYF.

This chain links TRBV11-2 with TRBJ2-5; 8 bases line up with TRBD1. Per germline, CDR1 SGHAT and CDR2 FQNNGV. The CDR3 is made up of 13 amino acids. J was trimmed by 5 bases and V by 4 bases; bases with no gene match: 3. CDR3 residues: CASSSGGLETQYF. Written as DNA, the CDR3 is TGTGCCAGCAGCTCAGGGGGCCTCGAGACCCAGTACTTC. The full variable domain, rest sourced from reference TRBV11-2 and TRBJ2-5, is EAGVAQSPRYKIIEKRQSVAFWCNPISGHATLYWYQQILGQGPKLLIQFQNNGVVDDSQLPKDRFSAERLKGVDSTLKIQPAKLEDSAVYLCASSSGGLETQYFGPGTRLLVL.

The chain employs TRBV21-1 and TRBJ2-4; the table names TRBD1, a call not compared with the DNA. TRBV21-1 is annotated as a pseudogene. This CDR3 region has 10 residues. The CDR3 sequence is CASTENIQYF. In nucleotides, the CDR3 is TGTGCCAGCACAGAAAACATTCAGTACTTC.

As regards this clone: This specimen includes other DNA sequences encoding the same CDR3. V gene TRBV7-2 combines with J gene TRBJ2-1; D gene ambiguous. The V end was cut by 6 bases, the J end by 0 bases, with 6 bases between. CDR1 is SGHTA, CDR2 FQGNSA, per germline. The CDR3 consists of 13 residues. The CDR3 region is CASRLSSYNEQFF. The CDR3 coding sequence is TGTGCCAGCAGGCTCAGCTCCTACAATGAGCAGTTCTTC.

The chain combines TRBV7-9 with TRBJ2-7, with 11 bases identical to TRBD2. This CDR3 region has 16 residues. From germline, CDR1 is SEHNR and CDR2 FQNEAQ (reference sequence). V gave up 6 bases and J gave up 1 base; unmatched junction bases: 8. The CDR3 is CASSNIRLAGSYEQYF. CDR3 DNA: TGTGCCAGCAGTAACATCCGACTAGCGGGATCCTACGAGCAGTACTTC.

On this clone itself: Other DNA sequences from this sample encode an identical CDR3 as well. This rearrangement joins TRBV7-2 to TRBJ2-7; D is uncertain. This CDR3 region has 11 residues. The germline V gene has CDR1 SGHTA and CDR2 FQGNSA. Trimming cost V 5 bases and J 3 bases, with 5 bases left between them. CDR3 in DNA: TGTGCCAGCAGCCCCAGCTACGAGCAGTACTTC. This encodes CASSPSYEQYF.

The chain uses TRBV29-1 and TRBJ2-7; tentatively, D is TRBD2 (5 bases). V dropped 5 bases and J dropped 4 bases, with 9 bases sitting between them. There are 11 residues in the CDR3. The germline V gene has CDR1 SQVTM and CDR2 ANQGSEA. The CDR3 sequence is CSVRPGYEQYF. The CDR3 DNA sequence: TGCAGCGTTCGCCCGGGATACGAGCAGTACTTC.

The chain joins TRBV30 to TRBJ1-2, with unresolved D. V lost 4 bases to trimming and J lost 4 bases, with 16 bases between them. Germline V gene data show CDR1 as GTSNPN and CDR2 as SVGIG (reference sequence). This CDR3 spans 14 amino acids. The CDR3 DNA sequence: TGTGCCTGGACCGTGGGAGGGTCTGGCTATGGCTACACCTTC. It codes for CAWTVGGSGYGYTF.